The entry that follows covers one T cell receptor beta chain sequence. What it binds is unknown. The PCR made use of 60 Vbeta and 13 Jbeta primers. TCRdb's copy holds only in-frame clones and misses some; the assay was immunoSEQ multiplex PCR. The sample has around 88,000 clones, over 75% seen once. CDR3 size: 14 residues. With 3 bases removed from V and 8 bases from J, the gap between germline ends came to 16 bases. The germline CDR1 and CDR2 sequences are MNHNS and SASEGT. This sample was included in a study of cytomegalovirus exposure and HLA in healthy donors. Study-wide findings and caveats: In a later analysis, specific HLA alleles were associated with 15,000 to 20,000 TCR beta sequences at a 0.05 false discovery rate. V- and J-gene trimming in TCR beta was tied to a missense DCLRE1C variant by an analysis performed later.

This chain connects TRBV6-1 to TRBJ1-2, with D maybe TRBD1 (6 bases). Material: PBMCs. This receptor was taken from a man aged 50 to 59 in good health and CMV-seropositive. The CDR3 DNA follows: TGTGCCAGCAGTGAGCAGACAGGTCTTCGCGGCTACACCTTC. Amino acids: CASSEQTGLRGYTF.